This T cell receptor (beta chain) was obtained from a study of T-cell reconstitution after alpha-beta-depleted transplantation in children. Unique molecular identifiers were incorporated when the TCRbeta library was constructed. One entry per CDR3 protein, called by TCRdb with MiXCR from the PCR reads. The sample holds 250,000 or so distinct CDR3 sequences, roughly a quarter seen once. Deletions cut 1 base from V and 6 bases from J, with 15 bases between. Germline CDR1 and CDR2: SQVTM and ANQGSEA. This CDR3 is built from 14 residues. This clonotype was seen a few times. Specimen: PBMCs, mostly from graft donor cells, collected 360 days after TCRalphabeta/CD19-depleted stem cell transplant. The rearrangement links TRBV29-1 to TRBJ1-1, with a tentative D call TRBD1 (5 bases). The TCR originated in a female patient aged 2 to 10 who had a stem cell transplant for congenital amegakaryocytic thrombocytopenia, so the T cells may come from the graft donor. The DNA for the CDR3 is TGCAGCGTTGAAGTATCAGGGAGGCGTGCTGAAGCTTTCTTT. Protein sequence: CSVEVSGRRAEAFF.